The rows below give T cell receptor beta chains drawn from one sample of a study of blood T cells in healthy people across ages. Using its own MiXCR run on the 5' RACE reads, TCRdb lists one record per CDR3 protein. The sample gives about 830,000 distinct CDR3 sequences, approximately 59% of which show up once; about a quarter is in the top ten. The sequenced sample consisted of blood. The receptors were gathered from a man aged 30 to 45 in good health. Each CDR3 is given with its conserved first and last residue. D genes are given only for firm matches. Where a row states a size, it is once, few, many or the class of an expanded clone; other rows omit it.

abundance,d_gene,v_gene,j_gene,CDR3nt,CDR3aa
NA,NA,TRBV7-9,TRBJ1-1,TGTGCCAGCAGCGCAAACAGTGCGGTCAACACTGAAGCTTTCTTT,CASSANSAVNTEAFF
NA,TRBD1,TRBV24-1,TRBJ2-7,TGTGCCACCAGCGACAGGGGAGACGAGCAGTACTTC,CATSDRGDEQYF
NA,TRBD2,TRBV7-2,TRBJ2-7,TGTGCCAGCAGCTCTCCCCTAGCGGCGGACTACGAGCAGTACTTC,CASSSPLAADYEQYF
NA,NA,TRBV7-9,TRBJ2-1,TGTGCCAGCAGCCTTAAAGACTGGGATAGTCCGCCCCCCTACAATGAGCAGTTCTTC,CASSLKDWDSPPPYNEQFF
NA,NA,TRBV24-1,TRBJ2-1,TGTGCCACCAGTGACCCGCCCGGGGGTTCGGAGACCCAGTTCTTC,CATSDPPGGSETQFF
NA,NA,TRBV16,TRBJ1-4,TGTGCCAGCAGCCAATCGGGACACCTCAACGAAAAACTGTTTTTT,CASSQSGHLNEKLFF
NA,NA,TRBV7-2,TRBJ1-1,TGTGCCAGCAGCCAACTACCGGGGGCTGGGGACACTGAAGCTTTCTTT,CASSQLPGAGDTEAFF
NA,NA,TRBV12-3/TRBV12-4,TRBJ1-2,TGTGCCAGCAGTCGCGGGGACGGACCGTTCTATGGCTACACCTTC,CASSRGDGPFYGYTF
NA,NA,TRBV4-3,TRBJ2-6,TGCGCCAGCAGCCAAGATTCCGCCGGACCTAGCTCTGGGGCCAACGTCCTGACTTTC,CASSQDSAGPSSGANVLTF
NA,NA,TRBV4-3,TRBJ1-2,TGCGCCAGCAGCCAAGAGGGGTCGGACGATTATGGCTACACCTTC,CASSQEGSDDYGYTF
NA,TRBD1,TRBV6-1,TRBJ2-4,TGTGCCAGCAGTGAAGCCGGGGCAGGGGGATCCAAAAACATTCAGTACTTC,CASSEAGAGGSKNIQYF
NA,NA,TRBV5-5,TRBJ2-1,TGTGCCAGCAGCTTCGGGCCCGCTAGCCCTTCCTACAATGAGCAGTTCTTC,CASSFGPASPSYNEQFF
NA,TRBD2,TRBV20-1,TRBJ2-1,TGCAGTGCTCCTGTCCGGGGGGGGCCGTACAATGAGCAGTTCTTC,CSAPVRGGPYNEQFF
NA,NA,TRBV6-2/TRBV6-3,TRBJ2-3,TGTGCCAGCAGTTCCCCTTCTAGGGCGGCGAGAGGGGATACGCAGTATTTT,CASSSPSRAARGDTQYF
NA,TRBD1,TRBV3-1,TRBJ1-2,TGTGCCAGCAGCACTACAGGGGCCCCCTGGGGCTACACCTTC,CASSTTGAPWGYTF
NA,NA,TRBV20-1,TRBJ1-5,TGCAGTGCGGAAGACCTCCAGGCTGGGAATCAGCCCCAGCATTTT,CSAEDLQAGNQPQHF
few,NA,TRBV29-1,TRBJ2-1,TGCAGCACACCCGGAGGGACCTACAATGAGCAGTTCTTC,CSTPGGTYNEQFF
NA,TRBD1,TRBV2,TRBJ2-5,TGTGCCAGATCCCCGGGACAGGGCCCTTTGGAGCAGTACTTC,CARSPGQGPLEQYF
NA,NA,TRBV3-1,TRBJ1-4,TGTGCCAGCAGCCAAGTAGTGGGATCCCAAACCGAAAAACTGTTTTTT,CASSQVVGSQTEKLFF
NA,NA,TRBV3-1,TRBJ2-7,TGTGCCAGCAGCCAAGATCCGGCGTCGAAGACCCTGTACTTC,CASSQDPASKTLYF
NA,NA,TRBV29-1,TRBJ2-5,TGCAGCGTAGGGGCCGAGTACGAGACCCAGTACTTC,CSVGAEYETQYF
NA,NA,TRBV7-3,TRBJ2-7,TGTGCCAGCAGCGCCCTCCCGGTGGTGGGCGAGCAGTACTTC,CASSALPVVGEQYF
once,NA,TRBV6-5,TRBJ1-4,TGTGCCAGCAGTCCCAATTTGTTCGAAAAACTGTTTTTT,CASSPNLFEKLFF
once,NA,TRBV28,TRBJ2-1,TGTGCCAGCAGCACCCAGTGGGGGGAGAAGCAGTTCTTC,CASSTQWGEKQFF
NA,NA,TRBV6-2/TRBV6-3,TRBJ2-2,TGTGCCAGCCTAGGGCCCCTGAACACCGGGGAGCTGTTTTTT,CASLGPLNTGELFF
NA,NA,TRBV20-1,TRBJ1-4,TGCAGTGCTAGAGAAATCAATGAAAAACTGTTTTTT,CSAREINEKLFF
NA,TRBD2,TRBV4-3,TRBJ2-4,TGCGCCAGCAGCCCCACTAGCGGGGAGTCCTACGGGCAGTACTTC,CASSPTSGESYGQYF
NA,NA,TRBV6-5,TRBJ1-4,TGTGCCAGCAGTTACTCGCGAGGGGGAAGTGAAAAACTGTTTTTT,CASSYSRGGSEKLFF
NA,TRBD1,TRBV29-1,TRBJ2-3,TGCAGCGCCGAAGGGGGCCGTGAAGATACGCAGTATTTT,CSAEGGREDTQYF
NA,NA,TRBV7-2,TRBJ2-1,TGTGCCAGCAGCTCACCAGACAGGAAGGTTGAGCAGTTCTTC,CASSSPDRKVEQFF
few,TRBD2,TRBV10-3,TRBJ2-1,TGTGCCATCAGTGAGTCTGGTAGCGGGGCTCTGGATGAGCAGTTCTTC,CAISESGSGALDEQFF
few,NA,TRBV5-1,TRBJ2-5,TGCGCCAGCAGCGCAAGTACGGGATTTAGTTCCGGAGAGACCCAGTACTTC,CASSASTGFSSGETQYF
few,NA,TRBV28,TRBJ2-1,TGTGCCACCCTCTATTGGGACAATGAGCAGTTCTTC,CATLYWDNEQFF
NA,NA,TRBV7-2,TRBJ1-5,TGTGCCAGCAGTAAGGACGGTTGGGATCAGCCCCAGCATTTT,CASSKDGWDQPQHF
NA,NA,TRBV4-2,TRBJ1-2,TGTGCCAGCAGCCGAGAGAGGCAGGGGCCTAACTATGGCTACACCTTC,CASSRERQGPNYGYTF
few,NA,TRBV5-1,TRBJ1-2,TGCGCCAGCAGCTTGCTATCGATTGGCTATGGCTACACCTTC,CASSLLSIGYGYTF
NA,NA,TRBV27,TRBJ2-7,TGTGCCAGCAGTGAGGTCGGGGGCGTTTCCTACGAGCAGTACTTC,CASSEVGGVSYEQYF
once,NA,TRBV3-1,TRBJ2-1,TGTGCCAGCAGCCAAGACCAGAGGCAGCAGTTCTTC,CASSQDQRQQFF
few,TRBD1,TRBV29-1,TRBJ2-7,TGCAGCGTGGGCAATCCGGGACAGGTGAACTACGAGCAGTACTTC,CSVGNPGQVNYEQYF
NA,TRBD2,TRBV6-2/TRBV6-3,TRBJ2-5,TGTGCCAGCAGTTACTCGAGTAAGGGGACTAGCGGGGGGCTTCAAGAGACCCAGTACTTC,CASSYSSKGTSGGLQETQYF
NA,NA,TRBV7-2,TRBJ2-1,TGTGCCAGCAGCTTAGTGCAGGGGATCATTCACACTGAGCAGTTCTTC,CASSLVQGIIHTEQFF
NA,NA,TRBV15,TRBJ1-5,TGTGCCACCAGCAGAGATCCAGGGCAGGGAAATCAGCCCCAGCATTTT,CATSRDPGQGNQPQHF
NA,NA,TRBV5-5,TRBJ2-3,TGTGCCAGCAGCTTGGAGAGGAGCCTAGATACGCAGTATTTT,CASSLERSLDTQYF
NA,TRBD1,TRBV7-2,TRBJ1-4,TGTGCCAGCAGCTCAACCCGACAGGGGAGCAATGAAAAACTGTTTTTT,CASSSTRQGSNEKLFF
few,TRBD1,TRBV6-2/TRBV6-3,TRBJ2-3,TGTGCCAGCAGTTACTCGGGACAGGCCCCCACAGATACGCAGTATTTT,CASSYSGQAPTDTQYF
NA,TRBD1,TRBV6-5,TRBJ2-5,TGTGCCAGCAGTTACCACCAACAGGGGGCGCGGGAGACCCAGTACTTC,CASSYHQQGARETQYF
NA,TRBD2,TRBV10-3,TRBJ2-5,TGTGCCACGGGACTAGCGGGGGCTATAGCCCAGTACTTC,CATGLAGAIAQYF
NA,NA,TRBV6-2/TRBV6-3,TRBJ2-7,TGTGCCACTTTGTATGGCTCCTACGAGCAGTACTTC,CATLYGSYEQYF
few,NA,TRBV2,TRBJ2-2,TGTGCCAGCAGTGGGGCAGCGAACACCGGGGAGCTGTTTTTT,CASSGAANTGELFF
few,NA,TRBV9,TRBJ2-3,TGTGCCAGCAGCGTAGCAACAGTAGGGGATACGCAGTATTTT,CASSVATVGDTQYF
NA,TRBD1,TRBV7-2,TRBJ2-2,TGTGCCAGCAGCCGCCCCCGGGACAGGGGATCGACCGGGGAGCTGTTTTTT,CASSRPRDRGSTGELFF
NA,NA,TRBV20-1,TRBJ2-7,TGCAGTGCTAGAGATCAAAGGTTTGGGGACTACGAGCAGTACTTC,CSARDQRFGDYEQYF
NA,NA,TRBV5-1,TRBJ2-1,TGCGCCAGCAGCTTGGCCGGGGAAAATGAGCAGTTCTTC,CASSLAGENEQFF
NA,NA,TRBV20-1,TRBJ2-5,TGCAGTGCTAGAGAGCCGTTCCAAGAGACCCAGTACTTC,CSAREPFQETQYF
few,NA,TRBV10-3,TRBJ2-1,TGTGCCATCAGTGATACGGCTAGCGACAACGATGAGCAGTTCTTC,CAISDTASDNDEQFF
NA,NA,TRBV9,TRBJ2-3,TGTGCCAGCAGCGTAACTGGGGAGGACGTCTTCACGCAGTATTTT,CASSVTGEDVFTQYF